What follows are 23 T cell receptor beta chains derived from one specimen sequenced in a study of T cell responses to AZD1222 COVID-19 vaccine. Libraries were prepared by immunoSEQ multiplex PCR; TCRdb keeps only in-frame clonotypes and omits some of them. Found here are about 130,000 clones, 86% of them singletons; the top ten hold more than 10%. The material was peripheral blood, obtained on day 0 of AZD1222 vaccination. The receptors were sampled from an adult in good health.

The chain links TRBV18 to TRBJ2-1; 8 bases match TRBD2. This CDR3 has 15 residues. Germline trimming cut 6 bases from V and 2 bases from J; bases unmatched to any gene: 6. CDR1 is KGHSH, CDR2 LQKENI, per germline. CDR3 protein: CASSPRGGTYNEQFF. As DNA, the CDR3 is TGTGCCAGCTCTCCCCGGGGGGGGACCTACAATGAGCAGTTCTTC.

The chain employs TRBV9 and TRBJ1-2; TRBD1 is a possible D gene (6 bases). The germline gives CDR1 SGDLS, CDR2 YYNGEE. This CDR3 comprises 17 residues. V dropped 0 bases and J dropped 1 base, with 16 bases sitting between them. The DNA of the CDR3 is TGTGCCAGCAGCGTAGTTTCTAGGACAGATAGTAACTATGGCTACACCTTC. Amino acids: CASSVVSRTDSNYGYTF.

This clone was seen only once. The chain links TRBV13 to TRBJ1-4; unclear D gene. The CDR3 spans 12 residues. Germline CDR1 reads PRHDT; CDR2 reads FYEKMQ (reference sequence). V dropped 5 bases and J dropped 5 bases, with 6 bases sitting between them. CDR3 DNA: TGTGCCAGCAGCCCCCGGAATGAAAAACTGTTTTTT. Its translation is CASSPRNEKLFF.

This chain joins TRBV28 and TRBJ2-7; TRBD2 matches 15 bases. V dropped 8 bases and J dropped 2; count of bases not matched to a gene: 1. Germline assignment: CDR1 MDHEN and CDR2 SYDVKM. This CDR3 comprises 14 residues. Here the CDR3 DNA reads TGTGCCAGCGGACTAGCGGGAGGGCCCTACGAGCAGTACTTC. This codes for CASGLAGGPYEQYF.

This chain connects TRBV4-3 to TRBJ2-1; 8 bases are shared with TRBD2. CDR3 size: 21 residues. Germline V lookup: CDR1 LGHNA, CDR2 YSLEER. Trimming cost V 0 bases and J 10 bases; bases outside gene matches: 26. DNA of the CDR3: TGCGCCAGCAGCCAAGATAACTGGACCAGTGTCGCGGGGGGCCGTATCGAGGAGCAGTTCTTC. Its translation: CASSQDNWTSVAGGRIEEQFF.

This sequence joins TRBV18 and TRBJ2-1; D is possibly TRBD2 (5 bases). The CDR3 sequence is 14 residues long. Trimming removed 8 bases from V and 6 bases from J, with 17 bases in between. Germline V gene sequence: CDR1 KGHSH, CDR2 LQKENI. The CDR3 nucleotides read TGTGCCAGCACCTCAGCCGAAGGAGGCAATGAGCAGTTCTTC. It translates to CASTSAEGGNEQFF.

This clone was picked up one time. V is TRBV7-6 and J is TRBJ2-5; 10 bases are shared with TRBD1. With 5 bases clipped from V and 5 bases from J, the junction kept 20 bases outside the gene matches. The CDR3 has 19 residues. The germline CDR1 and CDR2 sequences are SGHVS and FNYEAQ. In DNA form, the CDR3 reads TGTGCCAGCAGCGAAATATCCGGGACAGGGGATTTTGCGGTTGAGACCCAGTACTTC. As protein: CASSEISGTGDFAVETQYF.

The chain carries TRBV27 and TRBJ2-6; perhaps TRBD1 as D (5 bases). This CDR3 comprises 14 residues. Per germline, CDR1 MNHEY and CDR2 SMNVEV (reference sequence). V lost 7 bases and J 1 base, leaving 8 bases between the germline ends. CDR3 loop: CASTAGSGANVLTF. The DNA for the CDR3 is TGTGCCAGCACAGCAGGGTCTGGGGCCAACGTCCTGACTTTC.

This chain connects TRBV19 to TRBJ2-7; possibly TRBD1 for D (6 bases). The V and J ends lost 10 bases and 8 bases respectively, with 15 bases between them. The CDR3 has 11 residues. CDR1 and CDR2 (germline): LNHDA, SQIVND (reference sequence). In DNA, the CDR3 is TGTGCCACCATCTTCCGGGACAAGCAGTACTTC. The encoded protein is CATIFRDKQYF.

V usage is TRBV9 and J usage is TRBJ1-2; D not resolved. Germline V gene sequence: CDR1 SGDLS, CDR2 YYNGEE. The CDR3 runs to 15 residues. Trimming cost V 4 bases and J 4 bases, with 17 bases left between them. The CDR3 nucleotides are TGTGCCAGCAGCCTAGACCCTTCCTCGGGCTATGGCTACACCTTC. This sequence encodes CASSLDPSSGYGYTF. The full variable domain, completed using reference TRBV9 and TRBJ1-2, is DSGVTQTPKHLITATGQRVTLRCSPRSGDLSVYWYQQSLDQGLQFLIQYYNGEERAKGNILERFSAQQFPDLHSELNLSSLELGDSALYFCASSLDPSSGYGYTFGSGTRLTVV.

This clone has only one observation. CDR3 protein: CASSFPGGSYEQYF. The CDR3, as DNA: TGTGCCAGCAGCTTCCCAGGGGGGAGCTACGAGCAGTACTTC. This chain uses TRBV5-4 with TRBJ2-7; possibly TRBD1 for D (7 bases). The CDR3 runs to 14 residues. Germline values: CDR1 SGHNT, CDR2 YYREEE (reference sequence). The V end was cut by 2 bases, the J end by 3 bases, with 12 bases between.

The rearrangement uses TRBV19 and TRBJ1-2; perhaps TRBD1 as D (6 bases). The germline V gene has CDR1 LNHDA and CDR2 SQIVND (reference sequence). V was clipped by 3 bases and J by 7 bases, with 12 bases between them. This CDR3 is built from 13 residues. The CDR3 region is CASSIAGAFGYTF. The DNA of the CDR3 is TGTGCCAGTAGTATTGCGGGGGCTTTTGGCTACACCTTC.

A single count supports this clone. This chain connects TRBV7-2 to TRBJ2-1; 14 nucleotides line up with TRBD2. This CDR3 comprises 15 residues. The J segment lost 9 bases and the V segment lost 3 bases, leaving 4 bases of the junction unmatched. The germline V gene encodes CDR1 SGHTA and CDR2 FQGNSA. The CDR3, as DNA: TGTGCCAGCAGCTTGACTAGCGGGGGGGCGGGTGAGCAGTTCTTC. Translation: CASSLTSGGAGEQFF.

In nucleotides, the CDR3 is TGTGCCAGCAGCTTAGTCCAGGGTGTCACTGAAGCTTTCTTT. This encodes CASSLVQGVTEAFF. The V gene is TRBV7-9, the J gene TRBJ1-1, with a weak D call TRBD1 (5 bases). Germline CDR1 and CDR2: SEHNR and FQNEAQ (reference sequence). The CDR3 covers 14 residues. Trimming removed 1 base from V and 4 bases from J, with 10 bases in between. The whole variable domain, remainder taken from reference TRBV7-9 and TRBJ1-1, is DTGVSQNPRHKITKRGQNVTFRCDPISEHNRLYWYRQTLGQGPEFLTYFQNEAQLEKSRLLSDRFSAERPKGSFSTLEIQRTEQGDSAMYLCASSLVQGVTEAFFGQGTRLTVV.

This chain links TRBV13 with TRBJ2-7; D perhaps matches TRBD1 (5 bases). The CDR3 consists of 13 residues. CDR1 is PRHDT and CDR2 is FYEKMQ in the germline V gene (reference sequence). V was clipped by 5 bases and J by 1 base, with 9 bases between them. The CDR3 is CASSPDRSYEQYF. The CDR3 nucleotides are TGTGCCAGCAGCCCAGACAGATCCTACGAGCAGTACTTC.

The gene calls are TRBV6-2 or TRBV6-3 and TRBJ2-7; tentatively, D is TRBD1 (6 bases). V was cut by 5 bases and J by 4 bases, with 15 bases left in between. This CDR3 has 14 residues. The germline V gene encodes CDR1 MNHEY and CDR2 SVGEGT. CDR3 amino acids: CASSPSGHQYEQYF. DNA of the CDR3: TGTGCCAGCAGTCCCTCGGGACACCAGTACGAGCAGTACTTC.

CDR3 region: CASSQDTGWTEAFF. CDR3 sequence (DNA): TGTGCCAGCAGCCAAGATACAGGGTGGACTGAAGCTTTCTTT. The rearrangement uses TRBV14 and TRBJ1-1, with D perhaps matching TRBD1 (6 bases). This CDR3 is 14 amino acids long. V lost 0 bases and J lost 5, with 10 bases in between. Germline CDR1 SGHDN, CDR2 FVKESK.

V is TRBV7-2 and J is TRBJ1-2; no clear D gene. V gave up 1 base and J gave up 8 bases, with 11 bases separating them. Per the germline V gene, CDR1 is SGHTA and CDR2 is FQGNSA. The CDR3 loop spans 13 amino acids. The chain's CDR3 is CASSLEPARGYTF. The DNA of the CDR3 is TGTGCCAGCAGCTTAGAACCTGCTAGGGGCTACACCTTC.

The chain uses TRBV15 and TRBJ1-4, with D maybe TRBD1 (6 bases). Trimming stripped 0 bases from V and 4 bases from J, with 15 bases between. CDR3 length: 17 residues. Germline V gene sequence: CDR1 LNHNV, CDR2 YYDKDF (reference sequence). The CDR3 region is CATSRDNRGAYNEKLFF. CDR3 bases: TGTGCCACCAGCAGAGATAATCGGGGGGCCTATAATGAAAAACTGTTTTTT.

The table lists this clone with a few counts. The V gene is TRBV6-5, the J gene TRBJ2-7; D perhaps matches TRBD1 (5 bases). This CDR3 spans 15 amino acids. Trimming cost V 0 bases and J 6 bases, with 15 bases left between them. The germline V gene has CDR1 MNHEY and CDR2 SVGAGI. CDR3 residues: CASSYSTEALSEQYF. CDR3 in DNA: TGTGCCAGCAGTTACTCGACAGAGGCCTTGAGCGAGCAGTACTTC.

This clone came up once. This chain connects TRBV10-3 to TRBJ2-2; D gene ambiguous. V lost 11 bases, J lost 8 bases, and 12 bases lay in between. The CDR3 has 11 residues. Germline-derived CDR1 and CDR2 are ENHRY and SYGVKD. CDR3 region: CAGKGAGELFF. The CDR3 DNA reads TGTGCCGGGAAGGGTGCAGGGGAGCTGTTTTTT.

This sequence joins TRBV19 and TRBJ1-1; maybe TRBD1 (5 bases). The germline V gene encodes CDR1 LNHDA and CDR2 SQIVND (reference sequence). The CDR3 is 16 residues long. V dropped 0 bases and J dropped 3 bases, with 14 bases sitting between them. The DNA for the CDR3 is TGTGCCAGTAGTATAGACGGGGAGGGGTTGGACACTGAAGCTTTCTTT. Translated: CASSIDGEGLDTEAFF.

This clone was picked up a small number of times. V gene TRBV12-3 or TRBV12-4 combines with J gene TRBJ2-7; D gene uncertain. The germline V and J ends were trimmed by 0 bases and 1 base, with 4 bases remaining between them. This CDR3 has 13 residues. Here the CDR3 DNA reads TGTGCCAGCAGTTTAGCGGATTCCTACGAGCAGTACTTC. Protein sequence: CASSLADSYEQYF.